Included here is one T cell receptor (beta chain) sequence, with context. Its antigen target is currently unknown. No much larger clone exists at a distance of one base, and base qualities are not known. These data come from a study of CD8 T cells in Susac syndrome (dated 2019 in TCRdb). In terms of the full investigation: Whether CD8+ T cell activation and differentiation in Susac syndrome was antigen driven was tested using repertoire sequencing. Clonality of the CD8+ T cell repertoire was compared between over ten healthy donors, some 14 Susac syndrome patients and roughly 15 multiple sclerosis patients.

Spanning cysteine to phenylalanine, the CDR3 consists of 19 amino acids. CDR3 DNA is the only sequence kept; it has 57 bases, read in frame from the first base. At the junction V is shortened by 0 bases and J by 0 bases; bases outside the gene matches: 6. The germline V gene yields MNHEY for CDR1 and SVGEGT for CDR2. Beyond this particular receptor, the publication reports: The number of individuals in the TCR sequencing and HLA analysis was recognized as being relatively small.

RNA was extracted using the RNeasy kit, and about 0.45 to 1 microgram was reverse transcribed with random hexamers. The immunoSEQ multiplex PCR assay, covering 54 Vbeta and 13 Jbeta segments, was used to amplify TCR beta CDR3 regions. Bias from PCR amplification was corrected by using a synthetic template baseline for primer optimization and for computational correction. Processing in the source paper ran as follows. Reads were assigned to V, D and J genes according to IMGT and analyzed in immunoSEQ Analyzer, with only productive sequences retained. Clonality was calculated as one minus the Shannon entropy normalized by log2 of the number of productive unique sequences. For each patient and control, public and private clones were evaluated among the 100 most prevalent clones. Clones were defined as Susac-specific if absent from the healthy and MS cohorts, from 1052 published viral clones and from other ImmuneACCESS disease sequences. TCRdb took the public reads, trimmed them with fastp at Q25, ran MiXCR for clone calling and kept in-frame beta chains. Merged by CDR3 protein, the rows form single entries marked with the most common genes and DNA. These V and J calls derive from TCRdb rather than the authors' analysis. The sample contains 250,000 to 300,000 distinct CDR3 sequences, about 91% of them found a single time. The top ten clones comprise 0.18% of the sample.

High-throughput TCR beta sequencing profiled peripheral blood CD8+ and CD4+ T cells from healthy donors, Susac syndrome patients and multiple sclerosis patients. The multiple sclerosis controls were treatment-naive patients whose relapsing-remitting disease, either stable or active, fulfilled the revised McDonald criteria. Bulk CD8+ and CD4+ T cells were purified magnetically by negative isolation, whereas CD8+ TEMRA cells were enriched by FACS. Blood was drawn into EDTA tubes, processed within 24 hours, and PBMCs were isolated by density gradient centrifugation. PBMCs intended for TCR sequencing were cryopreserved in liquid nitrogen and were subsequently thawed in a 37 degrees C water bath. A purity of at least 90% was achieved for sorted or isolated CD4+, CD8+ and CD8+ TEMRA cells.

This TCR was sampled from a human donor with multiple sclerosis. The rearrangement joined TRBV6-2 or TRBV6-3 to TRBJ2-2; TRBD2 agrees with 11 junctional bases. The sample was CD8+ T cells from PBMCs. The DNA sequence follows: TGTGCCAGCAGTTACTCGACTAGCGGGGTATCCGCGAACACCGGGGAGCTGTTTTTT. It specifies CASSYSTSGVSANTGELFF.